This TCR beta chain came from a study of T cell repertoires in cytomegalovirus infection. TCRdb redid the calling of the reads with MiXCR, one entry per CDR3 protein. There are 640,000 or so distinct CDR3 sequences in the sample; 30% to 40% occur only once, and 15% to 20% lies in the top ten. Per germline, CDR1 LNHDA and CDR2 SQIVND (reference sequence). With 5 bases removed from V and 3 bases from J, the gap between germline ends came to 19 bases. The CDR3 length is 16 residues. This clonotype was seen a handful of times. What it recognizes is unknown. The chain is built from TRBV19 and TRBJ2-5, with D hard to call. Sequenced material: cultured PBMCs, taken from culture after CMV antigen stimulation. This TCR derives from a human donor in good health (CMV status not recorded). Some clones in this sample may be carry-over from other donors' samples. DNA for the CDR3: TGTGCCAGTAGTTCAAGTATCGGGTTGACAAAAGAGACCCAGTACTTC. Translated: CASSSSIGLTKETQYF.